This is a list of T cell receptor beta chains from one sample in a study of CD8 T cells in ankylosing spondylitis. TCRdb re-called the 5' RACE reads through MiXCR, storing one row per CDR3 protein. The top ten hold approximately 1% of the sample, which has 350,000 to 450,000 distinct CDR3 sequences, roughly 25% seen once. The specimen was blood, either unsorted or a sorted T cell fraction (not recorded which). All receptors derive from a male donor with ankylosing spondylitis. CDR3s include the opening cysteine and the closing phenylalanine or tryptophan. D genes are given only for firm matches. Only part of the rows carry a size: once, few, many, or a class if the clone is expanded.

CASSAITSPYNEQFF | TGTGCCAGCAGCGCTATCACTAGCCCCTACAATGAGCAGTTCTTC | few | . | TRBJ2-1 | TRBV7-9
CASSLGTGGFTEAFF | TGTGCCAGCAGTTTGGGGACAGGGGGTTTCACTGAAGCTTTCTTT | . | TRBD1 | TRBJ1-1 | TRBV12-3/TRBV12-4
CASSYNGRLDGNTIYF | TGTGCCAGCAGTTACAATGGAAGACTGGACGGAAACACCATATATTTT | . | . | TRBJ1-3 | TRBV6-5
CSARGQSGTGELFF | TGCAGTGCAAGGGGACAGTCTGGCACCGGGGAGCTGTTTTTT | few | TRBD1 | TRBJ2-2 | TRBV20-1
CSGRPGIYNEQFF | TGCAGTGGGCGCCCGGGAATCTACAATGAGCAGTTCTTC | . | . | TRBJ2-1 | TRBV20-1
CSVGAGGEGNQPQHF | TGCAGCGTTGGGGCGGGAGGGGAAGGCAATCAGCCCCAGCATTTT | . | . | TRBJ1-5 | TRBV29-1
CSARGDSPNTEAFF | TGCAGTGCTAGAGGCGACTCACCGAACACTGAAGCTTTCTTT | few | . | TRBJ1-1 | TRBV20-1
CSARDRRTGVTEAFF | TGCAGTGCTAGAGATCGGAGGACAGGGGTGACTGAAGCTTTCTTT | . | TRBD1 | TRBJ1-1 | TRBV20-1
CASSNRTGGSTEAFF | TGCGCCAGCAGCAACCGGACAGGGGGCTCCACTGAAGCTTTCTTT | few | TRBD1 | TRBJ1-1 | TRBV5-1
CASSRGDNQKTQYF | TGTGCCAGCAGCCGAGGGGATAATCAGAAGACCCAGTACTTC | . | . | TRBJ2-5 | TRBV7-9
CSATSGTGFYEQYF | TGCAGTGCAACCTCCGGGACAGGGTTTTACGAGCAGTACTTC | . | TRBD1 | TRBJ2-7 | TRBV20-1
CASSLIRRGQGYGYTF | TGTGCCAGCAGTTTAATCCGGAGGGGGCAGGGGTATGGCTACACCTTC | . | TRBD1 | TRBJ1-2 | TRBV27
CASTLERGQVDTGELFF | TGTGCCAGCACGCTCGAAAGGGGGCAGGTGGACACCGGGGAGCTGTTTTTT | few | TRBD1 | TRBJ2-2 | TRBV7-9
CASTSTSGSLEQFF | TGTGCCAGCACCTCGACTAGCGGGAGCCTTGAGCAGTTCTTC | . | TRBD2 | TRBJ2-1 | TRBV5-6
CAGHIGNYGYTF | TGTGCCGGACACATAGGGAACTATGGCTACACCTTC | once | . | TRBJ1-2 | TRBV5-6
CASSPGLAGEVNTGELFF | TGTGCCAGCAGCCCGGGACTAGCGGGAGAAGTAAACACCGGGGAGCTGTTTTTT | . | TRBD2 | TRBJ2-2 | TRBV11-2
CASSPERGRNEQFF | TGTGCCAGCAGCCCAGAAAGGGGTCGAAATGAGCAGTTCTTC | . | . | TRBJ2-1 | TRBV9
CASLASGRETQYF | TGTGCCAGCCTGGCTAGCGGGAGAGAGACCCAGTACTTC | . | TRBD2 | TRBJ2-5 | TRBV2
CASSQEIDQPQHF | TGTGCCAGCAGCCAAGAAATCGATCAGCCCCAGCATTTT | . | . | TRBJ1-5 | TRBV14
CASRGDRGGYTF | TGCGCCAGCAGGGGGGACAGGGGTGGCTACACCTTC | . | TRBD1 | TRBJ1-2 | TRBV10-2
CASGLVNYNEQFF | TGTGCTAGTGGTTTGGTTAATTACAATGAGCAGTTCTTC | . | . | TRBJ2-1 | TRBV12-5
CASSFSLGSGELFF | TGTGCCAGCAGTTTTTCTTTGGGGTCCGGGGAGCTGTTTTTT | . | . | TRBJ2-2 | TRBV12-3/TRBV12-4
CSVPQKGLAGEGGYNEQFF | TGCAGCGTACCCCAAAAAGGACTAGCGGGAGAAGGGGGGTACAATGAGCAGTTCTTC | few | TRBD2 | TRBJ2-1 | TRBV29-1
CASSSLIEQFF | TGTGCCAGCAGCTCCCTTATTGAGCAGTTCTTC | . | . | TRBJ2-1 | TRBV6-2/TRBV6-3
CASSQGLWTGYYEQYF | TGTGCCAGCAGCCAAGGGCTATGGACGGGATACTACGAGCAGTACTTC | few | . | TRBJ2-7 | TRBV3-1
CSASRTRLENEQFF | TGCAGTGCTTCCCGGACTAGGTTGGAGAATGAGCAGTTCTTC | . | TRBD2 | TRBJ2-1 | TRBV20-1
CASSPASEEAFF | TGTGCCAGCTCACCAGCGTCGGAGGAAGCTTTCTTT | many | . | TRBJ1-1 | TRBV18
CASSSSGGGYGYTF | TGTGCCAGCAGTTCCTCGGGAGGGGGCTATGGCTACACCTTC | . | . | TRBJ1-2 | TRBV6-5
CASSLNLASGGEFF | TGTGCCAGCAGCTTGAATTTGGCTAGCGGGGGCGAGTTCTTC | few | TRBD2 | TRBJ2-1 | TRBV11-2
CSASLDLNTEAFF | TGCAGTGCTAGTTTGGATTTGAACACTGAAGCTTTCTTT | . | . | TRBJ1-1 | TRBV20-1
CASSPTGPTGDEQFF | TGTGCCAGCTCACCCACAGGACCAACCGGCGATGAGCAGTTCTTC | . | . | TRBJ2-1 | TRBV18
CASTPSAANEQFF | TGTGCCAGCACCCCGAGCGCGGCAAATGAGCAGTTCTTC | few | . | TRBJ2-1 | TRBV6-2/TRBV6-3
CASSLMDSTTEAFF | TGCGCCAGCAGCTTGATGGACAGCACCACTGAAGCTTTCTTT | few | . | TRBJ1-1 | TRBV5-1
CASRTSGEGQPQHF | TGTGCCAGCAGGACATCCGGCGAGGGGCAGCCCCAGCATTTT | . | . | TRBJ1-5 | TRBV6-1
CSARGGAGETQYF | TGCAGTGCTAGAGGTGGGGCGGGAGAGACCCAGTACTTC | . | . | TRBJ2-5 | TRBV20-1
CSVKGLAGEGEQFF | TGCAGCGTTAAGGGACTAGCGGGAGAGGGTGAGCAGTTCTTC | . | TRBD2 | TRBJ2-1 | TRBV29-1
CSARRTSGRTGIEQFF | TGCAGTGCTAGAAGGACTAGCGGGAGAACAGGGATTGAGCAGTTCTTC | . | TRBD2 | TRBJ2-1 | TRBV20-1
CASRQDRATEAFF | TGTGCCAGCAGACAGGACAGGGCCACTGAAGCTTTCTTT | . | TRBD1 | TRBJ1-1 | TRBV7-8
CASSPDRETQYF | TGTGCCAGCAGCCCAGACCGCGAGACCCAGTACTTC | . | . | TRBJ2-5 | TRBV11-2
CATSNPGEGNEKLFF | TGTGCCACCAGCAACCCAGGGGAGGGGAATGAAAAACTGTTTTTT | . | . | TRBJ1-4 | TRBV15
CASSRSNTEAFF | TGCGCCAGCTCGAGGAGTAACACTGAAGCTTTCTTT | . | . | TRBJ1-1 | TRBV5-1
CAQGVGNQPQHF | TGTGCCCAGGGAGTAGGAAATCAGCCCCAGCATTTT | . | . | TRBJ1-5 | TRBV30
CATSDFSSGKETQYF | TGTGCCACCAGTGATTTTTCTAGCGGAAAAGAGACCCAGTACTTC | few | TRBD2 | TRBJ2-5 | TRBV24-1
CASSPSSGLAGVSYNEQFF | TGTGCCAGCAGCCCTTCGAGTGGGCTAGCGGGAGTGTCGTACAATGAGCAGTTCTTC | . | TRBD2 | TRBJ2-1 | TRBV12-3/TRBV12-4
CASTPDRGRHGEQFF | TGTGCCAGCACCCCGGACAGGGGGCGTCACGGTGAGCAGTTCTTC | . | TRBD1 | TRBJ2-1 | TRBV12-3/TRBV12-4
CSASRSGEDTGELFF | TGCAGTGCTAGTAGGTCAGGGGAGGACACCGGGGAGCTGTTTTTT | many | . | TRBJ2-2 | TRBV20-1
CASSPEGSTDTQYF | TGTGCCAGCTCACCGGAGGGGAGCACAGATACGCAGTATTTT | few | . | TRBJ2-3 | TRBV18
CASREPGTGRYNEQFF | TGTGCCAGCAGGGAGCCTGGGACAGGGAGATACAATGAGCAGTTCTTC | . | TRBD1 | TRBJ2-1 | TRBV6-1
CSARYSMNTEAFF | TGCAGTGCTAGATACAGTATGAACACTGAAGCTTTCTTT | . | . | TRBJ1-1 | TRBV20-1
CASSLDRDVYNEQFF | TGCGCCAGCAGCTTGGACAGGGACGTTTACAATGAGCAGTTCTTC | few | . | TRBJ2-1 | TRBV5-1
CASSPGLAGGLHEQFF | TGTGCCAGCAGTCCCGGACTAGCGGGAGGGTTGCATGAGCAGTTCTTC | . | TRBD2 | TRBJ2-1 | TRBV27
CASSLKLAGVNEQFF | TGCGCCAGCAGCTTGAAACTAGCGGGAGTAAATGAGCAGTTCTTC | few | TRBD2 | TRBJ2-1 | TRBV5-1
CASSLGGQGDIQYF | TGCGCCAGCAGCCTGGGGGGACAGGGAGACATTCAGTACTTC | . | TRBD1 | TRBJ2-4 | TRBV5-1
CSVEFHRGSGNTIYF | TGCAGCGTTGAATTTCATAGGGGCTCTGGAAACACCATATATTTT | . | . | TRBJ1-3 | TRBV29-1